The present T cell receptor beta chain was sequenced within a study of OX40 agonist ivuxolimab in advanced cancers. Study-level background: The costimulatory receptor OX40 (CD134) was targeted by ivuxolimab, a fully human IgG2 agonistic monoclonal antibody. Intravenous ivuxolimab was administered to patients every 2 weeks at six dose levels: 0.01, 0.1, 0.3, 1.5, 3 and 10 mg/kg. Of the approximately 50 dose-escalation patients, hepatocellular carcinoma was present in 19, melanoma in around 15, renal cell carcinoma in 9 and head and neck cancer in 9. The purpose of peripheral TCRbeta sequencing was to test whether ivuxolimab changed TCR sequence diversity and led to clonal T-cell expansion. Patients were allowed to have had prior anti-PD-1, anti-PD-L1 or anti-CTLA-4 therapy, and approximately 37% of the dose-escalation patients had been treated with checkpoint inhibitors. Partial responses were achieved by three dose-escalation patients, of whom one had hepatocellular carcinoma and two had cutaneous melanoma. The paper reports the monotherapy dose-escalation portion (N ≈ 52 patients) of the phase I ivuxolimab trial. The dose-escalation cohort was approximately 83% male with a mean age of 60 years, ranging from about 23 to 85.

The trim is 0 bases for V and 2 bases for J, with a gap of 8 bases between the germline ends. The CDR3 numbers 14 residues from cysteine through phenylalanine. Only the CDR3 region is kept as DNA, spanning 42 bases read in frame from base 1. From a lookup of the germline V gene, CDR1 and CDR2 are MGHRA and YSYEKL. The trial excluded patients who had a history of autoimmune disease or were on systemic immunosuppression. Peripheral blood for TCR sequencing was collected from all dose cohorts at baseline, on cycle 4 day 1, and on cycle 7 day 1. The samples were drawn from a first-in-human, open-label, multicenter phase I dose-escalation trial of ivuxolimab. The trial enrolled adults with locally advanced or metastatic head and neck squamous cell, hepatocellular, melanoma or renal cell carcinoma. Before TCR sequencing, CD4+ and CD8+ T cells were separately sorted from peripheral blood. Comment on this clone: This clone's antigen is unknown. Base qualities are not at hand, and no much larger clone is one base apart.

On the study overall, not on this receptor specifically: The antigen specificity of the clonally expanded peripheral T cells was not determined. At doses of 0.1 to 3.0 mg/kg, clonal expansion of both CD4+ and CD8+ blood T cells was observed from baseline to week 6. In partial responders in the 0.1-3.0 mg/kg groups, normalized peripheral clonal expansion was found to be among the lowest, especially among CD8+ T cells. Low levels of normalized T-cell clonal expansion were also shown by some nonresponding patients. After ivuxolimab, CD8+ T cells had more expanded clones than CD4+ T cells on average.

Genomic DNA was extracted from sorted cells for sequencing of the TCRbeta CDR3 region. The immunoSEQ Assay was used to sequence the TCRbeta CDR3 regions. Sourced from immuneACCESS, this table was stored by TCRdb with only in-frame sequences that have V and J called. A share of the clones is absent; for the studies checked, an unresolved V gene accounts for under half, and the remainder has no known explanation. The table for this sample lists 100,000 to 130,000 clones; roughly 90% of them were counted only once. About 0.67% of the sample lies in the top ten. This receptor chain uses TRBV4-1 and TRBJ2-7, with the D gene not confidently named. The sample in question was CD4+ or CD8+ T cells sorted from blood, obtained in a trial of the OX40 agonist ivuxolimab. The TCR was taken from an adult with an advanced solid tumor such as melanoma, head and neck, liver or kidney cancer. The DNA reads TGCGCCAGCAGCCAAGAAGCACTCGCCTACGAGCAGTACTTC. It translates as CASSQEALAYEQYF.